The clone carrying this T cell receptor (beta chain) has a count of ten or more. Antigen: not known. These data are taken from a study of early T cells in non-severe SARS-CoV-2 infection. Study-wide background: RNA in bulk from unsorted whole blood was sequenced, and chains were unpaired.

Germline CDR1 is SGHTA and CDR2 is FQGTGA. The length of the CDR3 is 15 residues. After removal of 3 bases from V and 5 bases from J, the junction contained 2 bases not matched to a gene. Study results and limitations: Matching with VDJdb favored anti-spike CD8 responses (missing private and CD4 specificities).

Tagging with unique molecular identifiers was applied to individual cDNA molecules. Each CDR3 protein gets one entry after TCRdb re-called the 5' RACE reads with MiXCR. The sample carries about 40,000 distinct CDR3 sequences, roughly 6.2% recorded once. The sequence derives from an adult who was a healthcare worker with PCR-confirmed SARS-CoV-2 infection or an uninfected control (not recorded which). The rearrangement links TRBV7-3 to TRBJ2-1, with 12 bases that match TRBD2. Sequences were obtained from whole blood. DNA of the CDR3: TGTGCCAGCAGCTTGGGACTAGCGGGCAACAATGAGCAGTTCTTC. It codes for CASSLGLAGNNEQFF.